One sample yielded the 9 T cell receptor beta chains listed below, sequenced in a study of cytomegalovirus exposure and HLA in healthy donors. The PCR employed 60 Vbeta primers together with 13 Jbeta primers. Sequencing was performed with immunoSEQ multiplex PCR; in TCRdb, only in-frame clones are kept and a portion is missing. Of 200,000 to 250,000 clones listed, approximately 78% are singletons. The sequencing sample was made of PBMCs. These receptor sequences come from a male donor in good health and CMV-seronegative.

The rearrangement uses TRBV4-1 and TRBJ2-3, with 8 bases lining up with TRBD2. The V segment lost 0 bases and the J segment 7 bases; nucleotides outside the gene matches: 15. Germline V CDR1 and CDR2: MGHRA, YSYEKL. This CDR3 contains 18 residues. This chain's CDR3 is CASSQDQREGQSPHTQYF. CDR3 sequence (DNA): TGCGCCAGCAGCCAAGATCAACGGGAGGGCCAATCCCCCCATACGCAGTATTTT.

CDR3 sequence: CASSMGLTDTQYF. CDR3 bases: TGTGCCAGCAGTATGGGACTAACAGATACGCAGTATTTT. The V gene is TRBV7-9, the J gene TRBJ2-3; the match to TRBD2 covers 7 bases. The junction had 3 bases not matched to a gene; V was cut back by 6 bases and J by 3 bases. This CDR3 is 13 amino acids long. Germline CDR1 reads SEHNR; CDR2 reads FQNEAQ (reference sequence).

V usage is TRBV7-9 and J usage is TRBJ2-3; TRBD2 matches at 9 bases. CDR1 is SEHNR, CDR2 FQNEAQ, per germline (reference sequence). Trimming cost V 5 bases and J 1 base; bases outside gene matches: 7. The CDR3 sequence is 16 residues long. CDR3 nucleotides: TGTGCCAGCAGCCAGTCTAGACTAGCGGGCACAGATACGCAGTATTTT. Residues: CASSQSRLAGTDTQYF.

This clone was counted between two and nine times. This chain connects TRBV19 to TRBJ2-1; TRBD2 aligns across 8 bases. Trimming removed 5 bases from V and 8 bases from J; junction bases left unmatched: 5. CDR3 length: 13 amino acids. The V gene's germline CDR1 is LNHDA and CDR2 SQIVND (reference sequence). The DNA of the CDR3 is TGTGCCAGTAGTTCCGGGACTAGGCATGAGCAGTTCTTC. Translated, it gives CASSSGTRHEQFF. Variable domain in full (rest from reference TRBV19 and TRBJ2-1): DGGITQSPKYLFRKEGQNVTLSCEQNLNHDAMYWYRQDPGQGLRLIYYSQIVNDFQKGDIAEGYSVSREKKESFPLTVTSAQKNPTAFYLCASSSGTRHEQFFGPGTRLTVL.

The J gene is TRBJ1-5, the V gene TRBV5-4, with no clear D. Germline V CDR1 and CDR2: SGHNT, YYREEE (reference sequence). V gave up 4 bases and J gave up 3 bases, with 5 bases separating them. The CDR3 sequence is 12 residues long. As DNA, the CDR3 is TGTGCCAGCAGCCTACCCAATCAGCCCCAGCATTTT. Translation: CASSLPNQPQHF.

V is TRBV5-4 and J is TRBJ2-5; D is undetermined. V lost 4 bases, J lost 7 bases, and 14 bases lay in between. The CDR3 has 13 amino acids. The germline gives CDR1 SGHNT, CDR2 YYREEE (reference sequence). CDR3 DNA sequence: TGTGCCAGCAGCCAGCTAGTGTATGGGACCCAGTACTTC. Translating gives CASSQLVYGTQYF.

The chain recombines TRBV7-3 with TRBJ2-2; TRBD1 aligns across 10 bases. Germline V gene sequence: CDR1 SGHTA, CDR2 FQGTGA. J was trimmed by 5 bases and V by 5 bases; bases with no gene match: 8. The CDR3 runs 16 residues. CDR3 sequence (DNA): TGTGCCAGCAGCCCTGGGACAGGGGAGGGGACCGGGGAGCTGTTTTTT. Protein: CASSPGTGEGTGELFF.

DNA of the CDR3: TGTGCCAGCAGCTTTCGGACAGGGCGGAATGAAAAACTGTTTTTT. Translation: CASSFRTGRNEKLFF. The genes are TRBV5-4 and TRBJ1-4, with 8 nucleotides matching TRBD1. The ends lost 2 bases at V and 5 bases at J; junction bases unmatched: 5. The CDR3 runs 15 residues. Germline CDR1 SGHNT, CDR2 YYREEE (reference sequence).

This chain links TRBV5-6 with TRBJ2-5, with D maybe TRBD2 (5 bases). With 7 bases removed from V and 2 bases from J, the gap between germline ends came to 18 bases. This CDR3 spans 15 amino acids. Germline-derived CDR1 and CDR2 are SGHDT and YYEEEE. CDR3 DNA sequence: TGTGCCAGCGCACCCAGCGGACTTCTACAAGAGACCCAGTACTTC. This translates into CASAPSGLLQETQYF.